A few counts support the clone carrying this T cell receptor (beta chain). Its antigen is undetermined. This CDR3 has 16 amino acids. V gave up 4 bases and J gave up 6 bases; unmatched junction bases: 6. Germline CDR1 and CDR2: MDHEN and SYDVKM. Via MiXCR, TCRdb re-called the 5' RACE reads, giving one row per CDR3 protein. The sample has over 300,000 distinct CDR3 sequences; about 4% are singletons. This record belongs to a study of T cells after yellow fever vaccination. Study-wide context: With SMART-Seq v4 Ultra Low Input, the fractions containing low cell numbers were prepared. General study results and limits: Most clones from primary vaccination resurfaced after the booster (about 96% CD4, 70% to 90% CD8).

The starting material was PBMCs, obtained 5 days after the yellow fever booster vaccination. The chain has TRBV28 and TRBJ2-2; 12 bases align to TRBD2. This sequence was found in a man younger than 35 who received the YFV17D yellow fever vaccine. This CDR3 reads CASSSSGLAGSGELFF. CDR3 nucleotides: TGTGCCAGCAGTTCCTCTGGACTAGCGGGGTCCGGGGAGCTGTTTTTT.